What follows are 5 T cell receptor beta chains derived from one specimen sequenced in a study of T cell responses to AZD1222 COVID-19 vaccine. Using immunoSEQ multiplex PCR, the repertoire was profiled, and TCRdb retains in-frame clones only, with some absent. This table holds 140,000 to 150,000 clones, about 93% found once. Sequenced material: peripheral blood, taken on day 0 of AZD1222 vaccination. Receptors were obtained from an adult in good health.

This chain's CDR3 is CASSPRYSYEQYF. DNA of the CDR3: TGTGCCAGCAGCCCGCGGTACTCCTACGAGCAGTACTTC. The rearrangement joins TRBV12-3 or TRBV12-4 to TRBJ2-7; D unclear. The CDR3 extends over 13 amino acids. With 6 bases removed from V and 0 bases from J, the gap between germline ends came to 9 bases.

The chain links TRBV7-2 to TRBJ2-2; possible D gene TRBD2, 5 bases. The CDR3 consists of 15 residues. Germline V gives CDR1 SGHTA, CDR2 FQGNSA. The germline V and J ends were trimmed by 1 base and 5 bases, with 11 bases remaining between them. CDR3 DNA: TGTGCCAGCAGCTTAGGAGGGAGTAAGACCGGGGAGCTGTTTTTT. This translates into CASSLGGSKTGELFF.

The chain links TRBV7-2 to TRBJ1-2; 7 positions agree with TRBD1. This CDR3 has 16 residues. J was trimmed by 5 bases and V by 0 bases; bases with no gene match: 9. Germline V CDR1 and CDR2: SGHTA, FQGNSA. CDR3 sequence (DNA): TGTGCCAGCAGCTTAGCGGTGAAGGGGGCCGAATATGGCTACACCTTC. Its translation is CASSLAVKGAEYGYTF. Using reference TRBV7-2 and TRBJ1-2 for the parts outside the CDR3, the full variable domain is GAGVSQSPSNKVTEKGKDVELRCDPISGHTALYWYRQSLGQGLEFLIYFQGNSAPDKSGLPSDRFSAERTGGSVSTLTIQRTQQEDSAVYLCASSLAVKGAEYGYTFGSGTRLTVV.

This chain uses TRBV12-3 or TRBV12-4 with TRBJ2-7; D gene unclear. V was clipped by 3 bases and J by 4 bases, with 7 bases between them. CDR3 length: 12 amino acids. In nucleotides, the CDR3 is TGTGCCAGCAGTTTTGACGGGTACGAGCAGTACTTC. Its protein is CASSFDGYEQYF.

This clone has a handful of counts. The J gene is TRBJ2-7, the V gene TRBV21-1; the DNA was not used to check the table's D call, TRBD2. TRBV21-1 is noted as a pseudogene. The CDR3 covers 19 residues. As DNA, the CDR3 is TGTGCCAGCAGCAACCGGGGACGACTAGCGGGAGGGAGTCTCCGCGAGCAGTACTTC. Translating it yields CASSNRGRLAGGSLREQYF.